This paragraph covers one T cell receptor beta chain sequence. This sample was taken from a study of CD8 T cells in Susac syndrome. Study-level information: Within the sequenced Susac syndrome patient group, five or six exhibited active disease and under 10 were in remission.

Reverse transcription used roughly 0.5 to 1 ug RNA and random hexamers. From the immunoSEQ multiplex PCR reads, TCRdb called clonotypes with MiXCR, one entry per CDR3 protein. The sample holds around 190,000 distinct CDR3 sequences, 90% to 95% seen once. The sequencing sample was made of CD4+ T cells from PBMCs. This receptor was obtained from a human donor with Susac syndrome.

The CDR3 spells CASSLEPRSNQPQHF. CDR3 coding DNA: TGTGCCAGCAGCTTAGAACCCCGTAGCAATCAGCCCCAGCATTTT. The rearrangement links TRBV7-2 to TRBJ1-5, with D unresolved. Trimming shortened V by 1 base and J by 0 bases, and 7 bases separated the two germline ends. The CDR3 has 15 residues. In germline, CDR1 is SGHTA, CDR2 FQGNSA.